The rows below give T cell receptor beta chains drawn from one sample of a study of T cell repertoires in cytomegalovirus infection. TCRdb independently ran MiXCR on the reads; one entry per CDR3 protein. The sample holds some 400,000 distinct CDR3 sequences, 15% to 20% seen once. Sequenced material: PBMCs. These receptors originate from a human donor in good health (CMV status not recorded). Some clones in this sample may be carry-over from other donors' samples. Each CDR3 is given with its conserved first and last residue. D genes are given only for firm matches. Not all rows give a size; the values are once, few, many and, for expanded clones, a class.

clone_size cdr3_length j_call d_call v_call cdr3_nt cdr3_aa
few 15 TRBJ2-3 - TRBV11-1 TGTGCCAGCAGCACCGGGACTCACGAAGAAGATACGCAGTATTTT CASSTGTHEEDTQYF
- 13 TRBJ2-3 - TRBV7-2 TGTGCCAGCAGCTGGAGGGCAGTCGATACGCAGTATTTT CASSWRAVDTQYF
few 14 TRBJ2-7 - TRBV28 TGTGCCAGCAGTCGTCCTGGACCTCACTACGAGCAGTACTTC CASSRPGPHYEQYF
many 12 TRBJ2-7 - TRBV7-2 TGTGCCAGCAGCTTAGTTCCCCACGAGCAGTACTTC CASSLVPHEQYF
many 14 TRBJ2-3 TRBD2 TRBV7-9 TGTGCCAGCAATAGCGGGGGGAACCGGGATACGCAGTATTTT CASNSGGNRDTQYF
many 14 TRBJ1-2 - TRBV4-1 TGCGCCAGCAGCCAAGCCTCAGAGTTCTATGGCTACACCTTC CASSQASEFYGYTF
many 12 TRBJ1-1 - TRBV12-5 TGTGCTAGTGGTTGGGGGGCCACTGAAGCTTTCTTT CASGWGATEAFF
many 15 TRBJ2-3 TRBD1 TRBV7-8 TGTGCCAGCAGGCCCGGGACAGGGGTGCCAGATACGCAGTATTTT CASRPGTGVPDTQYF
- 16 TRBJ2-3 - TRBV7-2 TGTGCCAGCAGCTTAGGGGGCCTCCTCGGCACAGATACGCAGTATTTT CASSLGGLLGTDTQYF
- 13 TRBJ2-5 TRBD2 TRBV29-1 TGCAGCGGGGGACTAGCGGGACGAGAGACCCAGTACTTC CSGGLAGRETQYF
- 13 TRBJ1-4 - TRBV10-3 TGTGCCACCCGCCCGGCTCCCTCTGAAAAACTGTTTTTT CATRPAPSEKLFF
many 14 TRBJ1-1 TRBD1 TRBV28 TGTGCCAGCAGGACCACAGGGGGCAACACTGAAGCTTTCTTT CASRTTGGNTEAFF
many 14 TRBJ2-7 - TRBV7-2 TGTGCCAGCAGCCCCCAGACGGGAGTCTACGAGCAGTACTTC CASSPQTGVYEQYF
few 13 TRBJ1-2 - TRBV28 TGTGCCAGCAGTTTAGCCCTCTTCGATGGCTACACCTTC CASSLALFDGYTF
many 15 TRBJ2-7 TRBD2 TRBV7-2 TGTGCCAGCAGCTACAAACTAGCGGGGGGTCGCGAGCAGTACTTC CASSYKLAGGREQYF
- 14 TRBJ2-3 - TRBV23-1 TGCGCCAGCAGTCGGGCAGCCCACACAGATACGCAGTATTTT CASSRAAHTDTQYF
- 18 TRBJ2-3 TRBD1 TRBV5-1 TGCGCCAGCAGCCTCGGGACAGGGGGCGGACAGAACACAGATACGCAGTATTTT CASSLGTGGGQNTDTQYF
many 14 TRBJ2-7 - TRBV20-1 TGCAGTGTGGCGGGAGAGGGGGACTCCTACGAGCAGTACTTC CSVAGEGDSYEQYF
many 16 TRBJ2-1 TRBD2 TRBV7-8 TGTGCCAGCAGCTTAGGGCCGGGGGGGACCTACAATGAGCAGTTCTTC CASSLGPGGTYNEQFF
few 14 TRBJ1-2 - TRBV20-1 TGCAGTGCCATTCGGCCGGGAAGGGGCTATGGCTACACCTTC CSAIRPGRGYGYTF
- 12 TRBJ1-1 - TRBV7-2 TGTGCCAGCAGCTCCGGATTTGAGGGAGCTTTCTTT CASSSGFEGAFF
many 11 TRBJ1-1 - TRBV6-2/TRBV6-3 TGTGCCAGCAGGGAGAACACTGAAGCTTTCTTT CASRENTEAFF
- 17 TRBJ2-1 TRBD2 TRBV28 TGTGCCAGCAGTGTGGGACTAGCGGGGAGCTCCTACAATGAGCAGTTCTTC CASSVGLAGSSYNEQFF
- 17 TRBJ1-1 TRBD1 TRBV4-1 TGCGCCAGCACCCCATTTTTTTGGGACAGGGGGCGGAGTGAAGCTTTCTTT CASTPFFWDRGRSEAFF
few 14 TRBJ2-7 - TRBV2 TGTGCCAGCAGTACCCTTAGCCGTGCGGACGAGCAGTACTTC CASSTLSRADEQYF
few 14 TRBJ2-5 TRBD2 TRBV20-1 TGCAGTGCGGGGACTAGCGGGATCCAAGAGACCCAGTACTTC CSAGTSGIQETQYF
- 15 TRBJ1-1 - TRBV5-4 TGTGCCAGCAGCTTGCCGGGGAGGGGGAACACTGAAGCTTTCTTT CASSLPGRGNTEAFF
- 13 TRBJ2-3 - TRBV20-1 TGCAGTGCTTGGAGGTCGAGCACAGATACGCAGTATTTT CSAWRSSTDTQYF
few 13 TRBJ2-7 - TRBV29-1 TGCAGCGCCCGACTGCGTAGCTCCTACGAGCAGTACTTC CSARLRSSYEQYF
- 13 TRBJ1-5 - TRBV12-3/TRBV12-4 TGTGCCAGCAGTTTTTTCCGGGGACAGCCCCAGCATTTT CASSFFRGQPQHF
few 18 TRBJ2-2 TRBD1 TRBV24-1 TGTGCCACCAGTGATCCACGGGGACAGGGGGGAGACACCGGGGAGCTGTTTTTT CATSDPRGQGGDTGELFF
- 13 TRBJ2-2 - TRBV7-2 TGTGCCAGCAGCTTAGCCCAGGCCGGGGAGCTGTTTTTT CASSLAQAGELFF
- 15 TRBJ2-7 TRBD1 TRBV5-1 TGCGCCAGCAGCTTGTCCGGGACAGGGCGGGAAGAGCAGTACTTC CASSLSGTGREEQYF
many 15 TRBJ2-3 - TRBV7-7 TGTGCCAGCAGCTTAGGGGTGGTTGGCACAGATACGCAGTATTTT CASSLGVVGTDTQYF
once 17 TRBJ1-1 - TRBV27 TGTGCCAGCCGAAGGCTCGGGGACTTCCTGAGGGGAACTGAAGCTTTCTTT CASRRLGDFLRGTEAFF